The rows below give T cell receptor beta chains drawn from one sample of a study of blood T cell repertoires in COVID-19. Produced via immunoSEQ multiplex PCR; TCRdb's table is partial and in-frame only. The table has about 89,000 clones, approximately 89% seen once; the top ten hold around 2.3%. Material for sequencing was peripheral blood. Source of these receptors: a human donor with active COVID-19. The donor label of this sample is uncertain. CDR3s include the opening cysteine and the closing phenylalanine or tryptophan.

v_call	j_call	cdr3_aa
TRBV2	TRBJ1-2	CASSEVTGGEGYTF
TRBV7-9	TRBJ1-4	CASSPRTGLETNEKLFF
TRBV6-5	TRBJ2-1	CASLPGGSSYNEQFF
TRBV11-3	TRBJ2-1	CASSLPTQGDEQFF
TRBV6-2/TRBV6-3	TRBJ2-1	CASSHGLAAYNEQFF
TRBV7-9	TRBJ2-2	CASTPGVPGELFF
TRBV6-1	TRBJ1-2	CASSDDRSYGYTF
TRBV15	TRBJ1-2	CATSSTDRGSYGYTF
TRBV5-1	TRBJ2-2	CASSVEGDNIVGELFF
TRBV7-9	TRBJ2-7	CASSDAGTGRSYEQYF
TRBV5-1	TRBJ2-7	CASSLAGTGGSPQLYEQYF
TRBV27	TRBJ2-7	CASSRDRGGLYEQYF
TRBV29-1	TRBJ2-3	CSVPSGGAADTQYF
TRBV5-1	TRBJ2-7	CASSPTRGDYLSHHEQYF
TRBV7-3	TRBJ1-2	CASSQGQGTAPYGYTF
TRBV27	TRBJ2-2	CASSSVNRANTGELFF
TRBV5-1	TRBJ1-6	CASSSGTGYNSPLHF
TRBV6-5	TRBJ2-7	CASSYRTGGYEQYF
TRBV5-4	TRBJ2-7	CASSLVGGLNEQYF
TRBV5-1	TRBJ1-4	CASSSGQNEKLFF
TRBV6-4	TRBJ1-5	CASSSGWNQPQHF
TRBV7-9	TRBJ1-4	CASSPWTGVPSNEKLFF
TRBV2	TRBJ2-2	CASSGLRQGHGELFF
TRBV7-2	TRBJ2-3	CASSLARGEDTQYF
TRBV4-1	TRBJ2-3	CASSQVQGADTQYF
TRBV27	TRBJ2-7	CASSLAYRGFSYEQYF
TRBV18	TRBJ1-1	CASSPRDTEAFF
TRBV2	TRBJ2-3	CASSLNSVDTQYF
TRBV5-6	TRBJ1-2	CASRHRDLNGYTF
TRBV18	TRBJ1-4	CASSPEGDNEKLFF
TRBV5-4	TRBJ2-1	CASSSGGAPYNEQFF
TRBV9	TRBJ1-5	CASSAGIQQPQHF
TRBV23-1	TRBJ2-7	CASSHRGDRGFYEQYF
TRBV4-1	TRBJ1-1	CASSQVGQRTEAFF
TRBV10-3	TRBJ1-1	CAINRQGGENTEAFF
TRBV9	TRBJ1-4	CASSVDRGANEKLFF
TRBV19	TRBJ2-7	CASSGTGRDEQYF
TRBV4-1	TRBJ2-2	CASSQELGANTGELFF
TRBV5-6	TRBJ2-7	CASSFGVGSYEQYF
TRBV5-1	TRBJ2-7	CASSLGQGADEQYF
TRBV4-1	TRBJ2-1	CASSQGGRTSVYNEQFF
TRBV3-1/TRBV3-2	TRBJ2-1	CASSPFPGALYNEQFF
TRBV3-1/TRBV3-2	TRBJ1-2	CASSTQGGLRVGYTF
TRBV5-5	TRBJ1-4	CASSYGTFATNEKLFF
TRBV18	TRBJ2-3	CASSPIRDGTDTQYF
TRBV5-8	TRBJ1-1	CASSLASGVSTSEAFF
TRBV7-7	TRBJ2-3	CASSLAAADTQYF
TRBV6-5	TRBJ2-3	CASSSGSTDTQYF
TRBV9	TRBJ2-3	CASSVSGNTDTQYF
TRBV7-9	TRBJ2-2	CASSLAGGSNTGELFF
TRBV7-3	TRBJ2-2	CASSLISGGNTGELFF
TRBV3-1/TRBV3-2	TRBJ1-1	CASSQDRAMNTEAFF
TRBV9	TRBJ1-6	CASSVGQDNSPLHF
TRBV4-2	TRBJ1-6	CASSPTESYNSPLHF
TRBV5-1	TRBJ1-1	CASSLDLTQEAFF
TRBV20-1	TRBJ2-7	CSASRGAYEQYF
TRBV28	TRBJ2-7	CASSAPGTGFGYF